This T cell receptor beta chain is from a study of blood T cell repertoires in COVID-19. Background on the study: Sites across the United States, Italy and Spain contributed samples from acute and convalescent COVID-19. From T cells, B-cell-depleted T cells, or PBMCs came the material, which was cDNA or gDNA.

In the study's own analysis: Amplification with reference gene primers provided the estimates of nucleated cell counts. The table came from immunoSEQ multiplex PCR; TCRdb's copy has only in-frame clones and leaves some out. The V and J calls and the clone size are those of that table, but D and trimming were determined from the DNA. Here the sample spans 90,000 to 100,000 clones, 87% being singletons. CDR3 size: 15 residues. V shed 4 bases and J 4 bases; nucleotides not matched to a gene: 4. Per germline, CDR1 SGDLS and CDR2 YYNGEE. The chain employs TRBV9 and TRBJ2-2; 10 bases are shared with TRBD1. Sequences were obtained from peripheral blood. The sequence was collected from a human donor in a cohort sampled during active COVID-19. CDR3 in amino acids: CASSIRDRGTGELFF. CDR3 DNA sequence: TGTGCCAGCAGCATCCGGGACAGGGGCACCGGGGAGCTGTTTTTT.